These T cell receptor beta chains were read from a single sample in a study of cytomegalovirus exposure and HLA in healthy donors. Repertoires were generated with immunoSEQ multiplex PCR, while TCRdb's copy carries only in-frame clones and drops some. The sample holds 90,000 to 100,000 clones, over 75% seen once. Sequenced material: PBMCs. Every receptor here comes from a man younger than 35 in good health and CMV-seronegative. The CDR3 runs from the conserved cysteine through the conserved F or W. Fields, in order: D gene, J gene, clone size, V gene, CDR3 DNA, CDR3 protein. A D gene is named only where the DNA matches it firmly. Not all rows give a size; the values are once, few, many and, for expanded clones, a class.

>-|TRBJ1-1|-|TRBV19
TGTGCCAGTAGTATAGAATCCGGGAGATCTGAAGCTTTCTTT
CASSIESGRSEAFF
>TRBD2|TRBJ2-1|-|TRBV7-6
TGTGCCAGCAGCTTAGATTTTGCGGGGGGGCGCAATGAGCAGTTCTTC
CASSLDFAGGRNEQFF
>-|TRBJ2-3|few|TRBV30
TGTGCCTGGAGTTCCATGGGACTTAGCGACGATACGCAGTATTTT
CAWSSMGLSDDTQYF
>TRBD2|TRBJ2-7|-|TRBV18
TGTGCCAGCTCACTCGAAGGACTAGCGGGGCGCTACGAGCAGTACTTC
CASSLEGLAGRYEQYF
>TRBD2|TRBJ2-1|-|TRBV9
TGTGCCAGCAGCGTAGCCCGCGGGACTAGCGGGGGGGATAGGTCCTACAATGAGCAGTTCTTC
CASSVARGTSGGDRSYNEQFF
>TRBD2|TRBJ2-2|-|TRBV4-2
TGTGCCAGCAGCCCCCTCTGGCGGGGGGAAACCGGGGAGCTGTTTTTT
CASSPLWRGETGELFF
>TRBD1|TRBJ1-2|once|TRBV5-1
TGCGCCAGCAGCACCCTCGAGGACAGGGGGCTCATCAACTATGGCTACACCTTC
CASSTLEDRGLINYGYTF
>-|TRBJ2-7|-|TRBV5-1
TGCGCCAGCAGCTTGGCAGGGCATACCTACGAGCAGTACTTC
CASSLAGHTYEQYF
>-|TRBJ2-3|once|TRBV20-1
TGCAGTGCCAACAGTAATACGCAGTATTTT
CSANSNTQYF
>TRBD1|TRBJ2-7|-|TRBV19
TGTGCCAGTAGTACAGGGGGCCGCGAGCAGTACTTC
CASSTGGREQYF
>-|TRBJ2-5|few|TRBV28
TGTGCCAGCACCTCTTTTTGGGCGACGGAGGGGCAAGAGACCCAGTACTTC
CASTSFWATEGQETQYF
>TRBD1|TRBJ1-1|-|TRBV5-1
TGCGCCAGCAGCTGGACAGGCGCCAACACTGAAGCTTTCTTT
CASSWTGANTEAFF
>-|TRBJ1-1|once|TRBV6-5
TGTGCCAGCAGTGCGGAAAAGAACACTGAAGCTTTCTTT
CASSAEKNTEAFF
>-|TRBJ1-2|-|TRBV10-2
TGCGCCAGCAGTAGCCCCTGGGAGGCCCCAGGCTACACCTTC
CASSSPWEAPGYTF
>TRBD1|TRBJ2-7|once|TRBV11-3
TGTGCCAGCAGCCCTGGGACAGGGAACTACGAGCAGTACTTC
CASSPGTGNYEQYF
>-|TRBJ1-2|-|TRBV11-2
TGTGCCAGCAGCTTAGTAGTCACCGCTAACTATGGCTACACCTTC
CASSLVVTANYGYTF
>TRBD2|TRBJ2-7|few|TRBV10-1
TGCGCCAGCAGCCCCGGACTAGCGGGGGCCTACGAGCAGTACTTC
CASSPGLAGAYEQYF
>-|TRBJ2-3|few|TRBV7-2
TGTGCCAGCAGCTCCCGGAGGGGAGGCACAGATACGCAGTATTTT
CASSSRRGGTDTQYF
>TRBD2|TRBJ2-7|-|TRBV6-5
TGTGCCAGCAGGGGGGGGGTCAGCTCCTACGAGCAGTACTTC
CASRGGVSSYEQYF
>TRBD2|TRBJ2-5|-|TRBV9
TGTGCCAGCAGCATGCACCCGGGACTAGCGGTAGAGACCCAGTACTTC
CASSMHPGLAVETQYF
>TRBD1|TRBJ1-5|-|TRBV19
TGTGCCAGTAGTATGGGGGACAGGGGGCGGGAGCCCCAGCATTTT
CASSMGDRGREPQHF
>TRBD1|TRBJ2-5|few|TRBV6-5
TGTGCCAGCAGTCTTACCCCGGGACAGATGGGAACCCAGTACTTC
CASSLTPGQMGTQYF
>TRBD2|TRBJ2-2|-|TRBV10-3
TGTGCCATCAGTGGCCTAGCGGGGGGAAAAAACACCGGGGAGCTGTTTTTT
CAISGLAGGKNTGELFF
>-|TRBJ2-2|-|TRBV2
TGTGCCAGCAGCTTCACTAGCGGGGAGCTGTTTTTT
CASSFTSGELFF
>-|TRBJ2-7|once|TRBV5-1
TGCGCCAGCAGCCCACAGTCAGGGGCCTACGAGCAGTACTTC
CASSPQSGAYEQYF
>-|TRBJ2-7|-|TRBV29-1
TGCAGCGTAAGGACAGACCTATCCTACGAGCAGTACTTC
CSVRTDLSYEQYF
>-|TRBJ2-2|-|TRBV29-1
TGCAGCGCGGAGAGCGGGGAGCTGTTTTTT
CSAESGELFF
>TRBD2|TRBJ2-2|-|TRBV9
TGTGCCAGCAGCCCCAGGTACGAGGTAGCGGGGGTCGTCGGGGGCACCGGGGAGCTGTTTTTT
CASSPRYEVAGVVGGTGELFF
>-|TRBJ1-1|-|TRBV19
TGTGCCAGTAGTATAGTAGGTGCATGGGAAACAGGAGCTGAAGCTTTCTTT
CASSIVGAWETGAEAFF
>-|TRBJ1-2|-|TRBV5-1
TGCGCCAGCAGCTTGGCCGGCCGGACGGAGGGTGGCTACACCTTC
CASSLAGRTEGGYTF
>-|TRBJ1-1|-|TRBV5-4
TGTGCCAGCAGCCTACAGGGAGCGGAACTAGAAGCTTTCTTT
CASSLQGAELEAFF
>TRBD1|TRBJ2-3|-|TRBV5-1
TGCGCCAGCAGCCCCCTAGGACAGGTCCGAGATACGCAGTATTTT
CASSPLGQVRDTQYF
>TRBD2|TRBJ2-3|-|TRBV27
TGTGCCAGCAGTTGGGGGACTAACACAGATACGCAGTATTTT
CASSWGTNTDTQYF
>-|TRBJ1-1|-|TRBV7-6
TGTGCCAGCAGACCCCTCAGGGGGAACACTGAAGCTTTCTTT
CASRPLRGNTEAFF
>-|TRBJ2-3|-|TRBV18
TGTGCCAGCTCACCACCGACAGGCAGGGGAGATACGCAGTATTTT
CASSPPTGRGDTQYF
>-|TRBJ1-1|-|TRBV19
TGTGCCAGTAGTATAGGGGCAGGGGCGAACACTGAAGCTTTCTTT
CASSIGAGANTEAFF
>-|TRBJ1-1|-|TRBV2
TGTGCCAGCAGTGGAGACAGGACTGAAGCTTTCTTT
CASSGDRTEAFF
>TRBD2|TRBJ2-3|-|TRBV5-4
TGTGCCAGCAGAAGAGCGGGAAGCACAGATACGCAGTATTTT
CASRRAGSTDTQYF
>TRBD1|TRBJ2-7|-|TRBV5-4
TGTGCCAGCAGCATGACGGGGACAGGGAACCACGAGCAGTACTTC
CASSMTGTGNHEQYF
>-|TRBJ2-1|-|TRBV27
TGTGCCAGCAGTTTAGGGCAGGCAGTTAGTGAGCAGTTCTTC
CASSLGQAVSEQFF
>-|TRBJ2-5|-|TRBV5-6
TGTGCCAGCACCGAGGGCCAGTACCAAGAGACCCAGTACTTC
CASTEGQYQETQYF
>TRBD2|TRBJ2-1|once|TRBV5-4
TGTGCCAGCAGCCCGGGGTTATCGGGGGGGCCCCCCAATGAGCAGTTCTTC
CASSPGLSGGPPNEQFF